The 21 T cell receptor beta chains reported below all come from one sample, sequenced in a study of cytomegalovirus exposure and HLA in healthy donors. Researchers ran the PCR with 60 Vbeta and 13 Jbeta primers. Method: immunoSEQ multiplex PCR; TCRdb's copy keeps in-frame clones and lacks some. The sample has some 140,000 clones, roughly 80% seen once. The sample comprised PBMCs. All receptors derive from a woman in her forties or fifties in good health and CMV-seropositive.

The chain couples TRBV7-9 to TRBJ1-2; D perhaps matches TRBD1 (5 bases). The CDR3 runs to 11 residues. Germline V lookup: CDR1 SEHNR, CDR2 FQNEAQ (reference sequence). V lost 5 bases to trimming and J lost 12 bases, with 13 bases between them. This CDR3 reads CASSPSRVDTF. The CDR3 nucleotides are TGTGCCAGCAGCCCAAGCAGGGTCGACACCTTC. The whole variable domain, remainder taken from reference TRBV7-9 and TRBJ1-2, is DTGVSQNPRHKITKRGQNVTFRCDPISEHNRLYWYRQTLGQGPEFLTYFQNEAQLEKSRLLSDRFSAERPKGSFSTLEIQRTEQGDSAMYLCASSPSRVDTFGSGTRLTVV.

The rearrangement uses TRBV7-3 and TRBJ2-5, with a possible D match to TRBD2 (6 bases). Between the trimmed V and J ends, which lost 5 bases and 5 bases, there was a span of 12 bases. The CDR3 is made up of 13 amino acids. In germline, CDR1 is SGHTA, CDR2 FQGTGA. This CDR3 reads CASSPGSGETQYF. CDR3 sequence (DNA): TGTGCCAGCAGCCCCGGGAGCGGGGAGACCCAGTACTTC.

For the CDR3, the DNA is TGTGCCAGCAGCTTAGGCCCCCCCGGGACTGGGGCCAACGTCCTGACTTTC. Amino acid sequence: CASSLGPPGTGANVLTF. The V and J genes are TRBV7-2 and TRBJ2-6; weak D call: TRBD2 (5 bases). From germline, CDR1 is SGHTA and CDR2 FQGNSA. V lost 1 base to trimming and J lost 2 bases, with 12 bases between them. The CDR3 runs 17 residues.

This clone was seen once. The V gene is TRBV10-3, the J gene TRBJ1-5; 9 bases match TRBD1. With 6 bases clipped from V and 4 bases from J, the junction kept 7 bases outside the gene matches. The CDR3 is 15 residues long. Germline values: CDR1 ENHRY, CDR2 SYGVKD. CDR3: CAISATGGANQPQHF. CDR3 in DNA: TGTGCCATCAGCGCGACAGGGGGAGCGAATCAGCCCCAGCATTTT.

The chain couples TRBV6-5 to TRBJ1-2; D uncertain. V was cut by 6 bases and J by 4 bases, with 9 bases left in between. This CDR3 comprises 12 residues. Per germline, CDR1 MNHEY and CDR2 SVGAGI. The CDR3 loop reads CASSRTTYGYTF. DNA for the CDR3: TGTGCCAGCAGCCGGACTACCTATGGCTACACCTTC.

The rearrangement joins TRBV6-1 to TRBJ1-2; no firm D call. The CDR3 spans 15 residues. CDR1 and CDR2 (germline): MNHNS, SASEGT. V lost 8 bases and J 4 bases, leaving 20 bases between the germline ends. The CDR3 DNA sequence: TGTGCCAGCGCTTTGGACTTCTACCAGATCTATGGCTACACCTTC. Translated: CASALDFYQIYGYTF.

CDR3 sequence reads: CASSLGQNQPQHF. CDR3 coding DNA: TGCGCCAGCAGCTTGGGACAGAATCAGCCCCAGCATTTT. The chain couples TRBV5-1 to TRBJ1-5; D possibly corresponds to TRBD1 (5 bases). Germline CDR1 is SGHRS and CDR2 is YFSETQ. This CDR3 has 13 residues. The V gene lost 0 bases and the J gene lost 4 bases, with 5 bases spanning the gap.

This chain connects TRBV5-1 to TRBJ1-1; D is perhaps TRBD1 (5 bases). V lost 1 base and J lost 2, with 9 bases in between. The germline V gene has CDR1 SGHRS and CDR2 YFSETQ. CDR3 length equals 14 residues. This CDR3 reads CASSLTGGNTEAFF. The CDR3 DNA follows: TGCGCCAGCAGCTTGACAGGCGGAAACACTGAAGCTTTCTTT.

In DNA, the CDR3 is TGTGCCAGCAGCTTTGGGGGGACAGCCACGGGGTGGACCCAGTACTTC. Protein: CASSFGGTATGWTQYF. The rearrangement uses TRBV5-4 and TRBJ2-5; weak D call: TRBD1 (7 bases). CDR1 is SGHNT and CDR2 is YYREEE in the germline V gene (reference sequence). The CDR3 is 16 residues long. V was pared by 2 bases and J by 7 bases, with 21 bases between.

Only a few counts were recorded for this clone. The rearrangement links TRBV6-6 to TRBJ2-5, with D perhaps matching TRBD1 (6 bases). Trimming stripped 4 bases from V and 4 bases from J, with 13 bases between. Germline V gene lookup returns CDR1 MNHNY and CDR2 SVGAGI (reference sequence). The CDR3 loop spans 14 amino acids. CDR3 bases: TGTGCCAGCAGTTGGTTCCCAGGGGCAGAGACCCAGTACTTC. Its protein product is CASSWFPGAETQYF.

The rearrangement uses TRBV11-1 and TRBJ2-1; 11 bases map to TRBD1. The V gene end was trimmed by 4 bases and the J gene end by 5 bases; junction bases not matched to a gene: 7. This CDR3 contains 16 residues. Germline CDR1 reads SGHAT; CDR2 reads FQDESV (reference sequence). CDR3 residues: CASSSPGTGGNNEQFF. DNA for the CDR3: TGTGCCAGCAGCTCCCCCGGGACAGGGGGGAACAATGAGCAGTTCTTC.

The rearrangement uses TRBV27 and TRBJ1-6; the match to TRBD1 covers 7 bases. In germline, CDR1 is MNHEY, CDR2 SMNVEV (reference sequence). V lost 6 bases, J lost 0 bases, and 2 bases stayed unmatched. The CDR3 has 15 residues. CDR3 in amino acids: CASRDRSSYNSPLHF. The CDR3 nucleotides are TGTGCCAGCAGGGACAGGAGCTCCTATAATTCACCCCTCCACTTT.

There are a few counts of this clone. This specimen includes other DNA sequences encoding the same CDR3. The chain recombines TRBV5-6 with TRBJ2-3; tentatively, D is TRBD2 (6 bases). This CDR3 region has 15 residues. The germline V gene encodes CDR1 SGHDT and CDR2 YYEEEE. Trimming left V 3 bases short and J 1 base short, with 12 bases between. CDR3 DNA: TGTGCCAGCAGCTCGGGACTGGCGGGCACAGATACGCAGTATTTT. Its protein is CASSSGLAGTDTQYF.

The genes are TRBV19 and TRBJ1-5; weak D call: TRBD1 (6 bases). This CDR3 spans 13 amino acids. V shed 8 bases and J shed 4 bases, with 12 bases lying between them. Germline V CDR1 and CDR2: LNHDA, SQIVND (reference sequence). The CDR3 DNA sequence: TGTGCCAGTGCTCCCGACAGGAATCAGCCCCAGCATTTT. Its protein product is CASAPDRNQPQHF.

The chain combines TRBV7-2 with TRBJ2-7, with TRBD2 matching 8 bases. The CDR3 spans 14 residues. V trimming: 4 bases; J trimming: 6 bases; junction bases outside the gene matches: 8. Germline CDR1 is SGHTA and CDR2 is FQGNSA. The CDR3 sequence: CASSSTSGNGEQYF. CDR3 nucleotides: TGTGCCAGCAGCTCCACTAGCGGTAACGGCGAGCAGTACTTC.

The chain recombines TRBV7-6 with TRBJ2-1; 9 bases line up with TRBD2. This CDR3 has 15 amino acids. The V gene end was trimmed by 2 bases and the J gene end by 6 bases; junction bases not matched to a gene: 5. CDR1 is SGHVS, CDR2 FNYEAQ, per germline. The CDR3 nucleotides read TGTGCCAGCAGCTTAAGCGGGGGGCCTATCAATGAGCAGTTCTTC. It specifies CASSLSGGPINEQFF.

The rearrangement joins TRBV6-6 to TRBJ2-7; 7 nucleotides align to TRBD1. From germline, CDR1 is MNHNY and CDR2 SVGAGI (reference sequence). J was trimmed by 2 bases and V by 4 bases; bases with no gene match: 2. This CDR3 is 13 amino acids long. The CDR3 sequence: CASSWTGTYEQYF. The DNA of the CDR3 is TGTGCCAGCAGTTGGACAGGAACCTACGAGCAGTACTTC.

The gene calls are TRBV5-1 and TRBJ2-3, with TRBD2 identical over 16 bases. Looked up from germline, CDR1 is SGHRS and CDR2 is YFSETQ. V shed 5 bases and J 0 bases; nucleotides not matched to a gene: 6. The CDR3 extends over 18 amino acids. CDR3 loop: CASRTGTSGGVSTDTQYF. CDR3 in DNA: TGCGCCAGCAGAACCGGGACTAGCGGGGGGGTCAGCACAGATACGCAGTATTTT. The full variable domain, completed using reference TRBV5-1 and TRBJ2-3, is KAGVTQTPRYLIKTRGQQVTLSCSPISGHRSVSWYQQTPGQGLQFLFEYFSETQRNKGNFPGRFSGRQFSNSRSEMNVSTLELGDSALYLCASRTGTSGGVSTDTQYFGPGTRLTVL.

The J gene is TRBJ2-2, the V gene TRBV4-2; D uncertain. In germline, CDR1 is LGHNA, CDR2 YNFKEQ. V was trimmed by 3 bases and J by 2 bases, leaving 7 bases between them. CDR3 length: 14 residues. CDR3 amino acids: CASSHSTNTGELFF. The CDR3 DNA follows: TGTGCCAGCAGCCACTCAACAAACACCGGGGAGCTGTTTTTT.

This rearrangement joins TRBV6-6 to TRBJ1-4; D perhaps matches TRBD1 (6 bases). Germline V gene data show CDR1 as MNHNY and CDR2 as SVGAGI (reference sequence). This CDR3 region has 16 residues. The germline V and J ends were trimmed by 2 bases and 4 bases, with 14 bases remaining between them. The CDR3 sequence: CASSYGQGTGNEKLFF. For the CDR3, the DNA is TGTGCCAGCAGTTACGGGCAGGGGACGGGTAATGAAAAACTGTTTTTT.

This chain uses TRBV5-6 with TRBJ2-7, with 8 bases lining up with TRBD2. The V and J ends lost 4 bases and 2 bases, in that order; junction bases with no gene match: 14. The CDR3 length is 17 residues. Germline CDR1 is SGHDT and CDR2 is YYEEEE. CDR3 in DNA: TGTGCCAGCAGCCTGACCTCGGCGGGGGGCCTTACCTACGAGCAGTACTTC. This translates into CASSLTSAGGLTYEQYF.